A single sample is the source of the 10 T cell receptor beta chains below, sequenced in a study of beta chain features in type 1 diabetes. General study findings and limits: Type 1 diabetes patients showed a moderate but significant shortening of TCRB CDR3s in all four CD4+ subsets.

The whole isolated RNA underwent reverse transcription, so sequencing captured expressed TCRB transcripts. The method was immunoSEQ multiplex PCR; TCRdb's version includes in-frame clones alone and lacks a portion of them. The sample has 600,000 to 700,000 clones, over 10% seen once. The antigens these receptors bind are not known. The sample taken for sequencing was naive CD4+ T cells from blood. These receptors all stem from a man aged 25-45 years with type 1 diabetes.

The genes are TRBV5-4 and TRBJ1-1; D is ambiguous. CDR1 is SGHNT, CDR2 YYREEE, per germline (reference sequence). Trimming stripped 1 base from V and 1 base from J, with 5 bases between. This CDR3 contains 13 residues. CDR3 bases: TGTGCCAGCAGCTTGTTCCCGAACACTGAAGCTTTCTTT. It encodes CASSLFPNTEAFF. Variable domain in full (rest from reference TRBV5-4 and TRBJ1-1): ETGVTQSPTHLIKTRGQQVTLRCSSQSGHNTVSWYQQALGQGPQFIFQYYREEENGRGNFPPRFSGLQFPNYSSELNVNALELDDSALYLCASSLFPNTEAFFGQGTRLTVV.

CDR3 nucleotide sequence: TGTGCCAGCAGCTTAGAAGAGGGACAGGGGTCACCCCTCCACTTT. Its protein product is CASSLEEGQGSPLHF. V is TRBV11-2 and J is TRBJ1-6, with TRBD1 identical over 10 bases. Germline values: CDR1 SGHAT, CDR2 FQNNGV. Trimming at V came to 0 bases and at J to 10 bases, leaving 3 bases not matched to a gene. The length of the CDR3 is 15 residues.

The sample holds a few counts of this clone. The rearrangement links TRBV7-9 to TRBJ2-6, with 7 nucleotides matching TRBD1. The CDR3 has 15 residues. Per germline, CDR1 SEHNR and CDR2 FQNEAQ (reference sequence). Trimming at V came to 4 bases and at J to 2 bases, leaving 2 bases not matched to a gene. The CDR3 nucleotides are TGTGCCAGCAGCTCTGGGACAGCTGGGGCCAACGTCCTGACTTTC. Translated, it gives CASSSGTAGANVLTF.

The rearrangement links TRBV7-3 to TRBJ1-5, with D possibly matching TRBD1 (5 bases). CDR1 is SGHTA and CDR2 is FQGTGA in the germline V gene. The V end lost 2 bases, the J end lost 7 bases, and 9 bases lay between the germline ends. This CDR3 contains 13 residues. CDR3 in amino acids: CASSLGGTQPQHF. In DNA, the CDR3 is TGTGCCAGCAGCTTAGGGGGTACCCAGCCCCAGCATTTT.

This clone showed up just a few times. This CDR3 reads CASSFSLVYEQYF. DNA for the CDR3: TGTGCCAGCAGCTTCTCCCTTGTCTACGAGCAGTACTTC. The V and J genes are TRBV7-9 and TRBJ2-7; D ambiguous. There are 13 residues in the CDR3. Germline CDR1 and CDR2: SEHNR and FQNEAQ (reference sequence). The V gene lost 3 bases and the J gene lost 3 bases, with 9 bases spanning the gap.

This clone has only a few counts. Here the CDR3 reads CASSPRTVNSNQPQHF. The CDR3 bases are TGTGCCAGCAGCCCTAGGACCGTAAATAGCAATCAGCCCCAGCATTTT. The chain is built from TRBV7-8 and TRBJ1-5; D not resolved. The CDR3 length is 16 residues. The V end was cut by 5 bases, the J end by 0 bases, with 14 bases between. Germline CDR1 SGHVS, CDR2 FQNEAQ.

This chain connects TRBV7-2 to TRBJ2-3; 8 positions agree with TRBD2. This CDR3 region has 16 residues. V dropped 0 bases and J dropped 5; count of bases not matched to a gene: 7. Germline V gives CDR1 SGHTA, CDR2 FQGNSA. CDR3 in amino acids: CASSLAFVLAEDTQYF. The DNA for the CDR3 is TGTGCCAGCAGCTTAGCGTTCGTACTAGCGGAAGATACGCAGTATTTT.

The table lists this clone with a few counts. Other DNA sequences in this sample translate to the same CDR3. The rearrangement joins TRBV5-1 to TRBJ2-7; weak D call: TRBD1 (7 bases). This CDR3 contains 12 residues. Germline CDR1 reads SGHRS; CDR2 reads YFSETQ. Trimming took off 2 bases at V and 7 bases at J, with 10 bases between the two ends. CDR3 sequence (DNA): TGCGCCAGCAGCTTACAGGGGAGGGAGCAGTACTTC. This translates into CASSLQGREQYF.

This clone was detected only a few times. This chain connects TRBV20-1 to TRBJ2-5; no reliable D call. Germline V gene data show CDR1 as DFQATT and CDR2 as SNEGSKA (reference sequence). Trimming stripped 4 bases from V and 2 bases from J, with 5 bases between. The length of the CDR3 is 11 residues. CDR3: CSATEQETQYF. CDR3 DNA: TGCAGTGCTACCGAACAAGAGACCCAGTACTTC.

This chain links TRBV2 with TRBJ2-1; 7 bases fit TRBD2. The germline CDR1 and CDR2 sequences are SNHLY and FYNNEI. After removal of 3 bases from V and 10 bases from J, the junction contained 3 bases not matched to a gene. CDR3 length: 12 amino acids. The CDR3 DNA is TGTGCCAGCAGTGAGCTTAGCGGGGAGCAGTTCTTC. Translated, it gives CASSELSGEQFF.